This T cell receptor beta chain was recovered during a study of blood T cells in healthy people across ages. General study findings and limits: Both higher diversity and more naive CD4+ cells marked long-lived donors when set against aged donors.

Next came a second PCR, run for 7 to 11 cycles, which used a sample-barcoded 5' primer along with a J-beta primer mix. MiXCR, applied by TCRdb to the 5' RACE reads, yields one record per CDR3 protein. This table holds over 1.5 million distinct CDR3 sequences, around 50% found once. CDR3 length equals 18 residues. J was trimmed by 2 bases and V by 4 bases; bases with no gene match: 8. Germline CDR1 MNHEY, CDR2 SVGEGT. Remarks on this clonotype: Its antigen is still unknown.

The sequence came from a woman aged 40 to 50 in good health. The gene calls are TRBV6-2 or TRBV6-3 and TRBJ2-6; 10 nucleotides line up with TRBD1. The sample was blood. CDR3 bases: TGTGCCAGCAGTTTACAGGGACAGGGGAAGGCTGGGGCCAACGTCCTGACTTTC. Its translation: CASSLQGQGKAGANVLTF.